The clone carrying this TCR beta chain has ten or more counts. Its antigen remains unidentified. All TCR cDNA molecules were individually tagged with a unique molecular identifier. TCRdb analysed the 5' RACE reads with MiXCR anew, one entry per CDR3 protein. The sample contains about 17,000 distinct CDR3 sequences, 20% to 25% of which appear only once. This sample stems from a study of spatial heterogeneity in lung cancer. The time point was: sample taken at primary tumor resection. Whole RNA came from tumor, nontumor lung or frozen PBMC and was sequenced without being sorted. 55 to 80 TRACERx patients with early, untreated non-small cell lung cancer donated samples. The CDR3 has 12 residues. V lost 6 bases and J 2 bases, leaving 5 bases between the germline ends. CDR1 is LNHDA and CDR2 is SQIVND in the germline V gene (reference sequence). Findings and caveats of the study: At tumor resection, ubiquitous expanded TCRs were detected in blood more often than later.

The sequence derives from a female donor with early-stage non-small cell lung cancer. The chain is built from TRBV19 and TRBJ2-1; D call uncertain. Source: PBMCs, taken at surgery. CDR3 in amino acids: CASRGTYNEQFF. CDR3 coding DNA: TGTGCCAGTAGAGGCACCTACAATGAGCAGTTCTTC.